This T cell receptor (beta chain) was obtained from a study of T cell repertoires and Cas9 in healthy adults. The germline V gene has CDR1 SGHDN and CDR2 FVKESK. The CDR3 covers 17 residues. Trimming pared 2 bases from V and 0 bases from J, leaving 13 bases between. Only in-frame clones appear in the TCRdb table, and some are missing; sequencing was by immunoSEQ multiplex PCR. The data show 20,000 to 25,000 clones, with roughly nine tenths seen just once and around 0.71% held by the top ten. The receptor was isolated from a human donor in good health. The sample taken for sequencing was CD4+ effector T cells (CD127+, CD25-, CD137-, CD154-) from PBMCs; culture status not recorded. The chain joins TRBV14 to TRBJ2-2; a weak D match, TRBD2 (5 bases). The CDR3 loop is CASSQLTGNPNTGELFF. DNA for the CDR3: TGTGCCAGCAGCCAATTGACGGGGAATCCGAACACCGGGGAGCTGTTTTTT.